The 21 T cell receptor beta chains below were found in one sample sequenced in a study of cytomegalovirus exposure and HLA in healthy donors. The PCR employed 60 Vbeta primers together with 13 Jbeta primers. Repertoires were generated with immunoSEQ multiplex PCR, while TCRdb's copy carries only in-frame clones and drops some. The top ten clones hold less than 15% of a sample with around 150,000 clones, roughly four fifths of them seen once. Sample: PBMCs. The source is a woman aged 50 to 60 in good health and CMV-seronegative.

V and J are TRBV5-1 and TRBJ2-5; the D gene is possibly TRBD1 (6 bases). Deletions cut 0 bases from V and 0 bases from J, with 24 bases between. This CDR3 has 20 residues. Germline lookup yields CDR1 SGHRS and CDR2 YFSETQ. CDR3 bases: TGCGCCAGCAGCTTGGGGGGCGGGCAGGGGCCAGTCAAGTACCAAGAGACCCAGTACTTC. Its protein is CASSLGGGQGPVKYQETQYF. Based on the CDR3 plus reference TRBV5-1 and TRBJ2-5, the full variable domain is KAGVTQTPRYLIKTRGQQVTLSCSPISGHRSVSWYQQTPGQGLQFLFEYFSETQRNKGNFPGRFSGRQFSNSRSEMNVSTLELGDSALYLCASSLGGGQGPVKYQETQYFGPGTRLLVL.

CDR3 sequence: CASSFQANTGELFF. The CDR3 DNA sequence: TGTGCCAGCAGCTTTCAGGCCAACACCGGGGAGCTGTTTTTT. V gene TRBV7-8 combines with J gene TRBJ2-2, with D unresolved. With 3 bases removed from V and 2 bases from J, the gap between germline ends came to 7 bases. Germline values: CDR1 SGHVS, CDR2 FQNEAQ. The length of the CDR3 is 14 residues.

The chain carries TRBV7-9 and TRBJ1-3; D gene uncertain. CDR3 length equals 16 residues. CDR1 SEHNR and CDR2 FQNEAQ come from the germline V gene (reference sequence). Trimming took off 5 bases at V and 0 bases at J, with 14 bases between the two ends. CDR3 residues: CASSPWRPSSGNTIYF. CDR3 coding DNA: TGTGCCAGCAGCCCGTGGAGGCCGAGCTCTGGAAACACCATATATTTT.

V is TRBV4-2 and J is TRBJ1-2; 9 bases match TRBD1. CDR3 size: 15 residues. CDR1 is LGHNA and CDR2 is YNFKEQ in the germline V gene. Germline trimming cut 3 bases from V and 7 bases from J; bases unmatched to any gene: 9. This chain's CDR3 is CASSQGGQGYGGYTF. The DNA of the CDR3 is TGTGCCAGCAGCCAGGGGGGACAGGGTTATGGTGGCTACACCTTC.

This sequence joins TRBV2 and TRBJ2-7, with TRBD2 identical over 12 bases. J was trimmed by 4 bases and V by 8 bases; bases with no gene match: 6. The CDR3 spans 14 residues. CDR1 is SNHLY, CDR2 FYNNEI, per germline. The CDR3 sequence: CASLTSGRAYEQYF. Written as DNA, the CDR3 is TGTGCCAGCCTGACTAGCGGGAGAGCGTACGAGCAGTACTTC.

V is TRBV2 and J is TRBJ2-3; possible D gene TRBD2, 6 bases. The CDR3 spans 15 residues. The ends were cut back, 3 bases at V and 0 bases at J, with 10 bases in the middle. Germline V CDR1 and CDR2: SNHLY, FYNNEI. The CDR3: CASSDGGGSTDTQYF. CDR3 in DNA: TGTGCCAGCAGTGACGGGGGAGGCAGCACAGATACGCAGTATTTT.

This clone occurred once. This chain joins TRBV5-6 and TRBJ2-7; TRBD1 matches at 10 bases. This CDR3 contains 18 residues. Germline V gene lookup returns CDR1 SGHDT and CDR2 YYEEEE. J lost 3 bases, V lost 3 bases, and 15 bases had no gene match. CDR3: CASSWMPAGTGVRYEQYF. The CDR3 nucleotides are TGTGCCAGCAGCTGGATGCCCGCTGGGACAGGGGTCCGCTACGAGCAGTACTTC.

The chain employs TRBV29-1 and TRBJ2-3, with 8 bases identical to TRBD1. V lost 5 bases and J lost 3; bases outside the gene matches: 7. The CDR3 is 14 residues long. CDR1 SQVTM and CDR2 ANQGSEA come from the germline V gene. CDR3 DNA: TGCAGCGTTCGTAGACAGGGGCTTACAGATACGCAGTATTTT. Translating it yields CSVRRQGLTDTQYF.

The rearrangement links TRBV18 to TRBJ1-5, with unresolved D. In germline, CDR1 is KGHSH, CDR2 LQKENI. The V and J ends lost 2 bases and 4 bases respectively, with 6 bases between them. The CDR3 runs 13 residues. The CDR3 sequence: CASSPERNQPQHF. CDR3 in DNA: TGTGCCAGCTCACCAGAGCGGAATCAGCCCCAGCATTTT.

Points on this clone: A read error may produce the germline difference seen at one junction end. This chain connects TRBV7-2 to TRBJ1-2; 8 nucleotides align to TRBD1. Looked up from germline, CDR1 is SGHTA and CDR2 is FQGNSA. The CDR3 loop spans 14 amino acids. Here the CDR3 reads CANSFGTGPYGYTF. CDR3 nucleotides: TGTGCCAACAGCTTTGGGACAGGTCCCTATGGCTACACCTTC.

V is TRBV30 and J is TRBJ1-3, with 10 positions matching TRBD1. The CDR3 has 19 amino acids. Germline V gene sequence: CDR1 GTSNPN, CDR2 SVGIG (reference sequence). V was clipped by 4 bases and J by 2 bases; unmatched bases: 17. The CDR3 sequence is CAWNRGVKGQGIPGNTIYF. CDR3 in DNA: TGTGCCTGGAATAGGGGGGTAAAGGGACAGGGGATCCCTGGAAACACCATATATTTT.

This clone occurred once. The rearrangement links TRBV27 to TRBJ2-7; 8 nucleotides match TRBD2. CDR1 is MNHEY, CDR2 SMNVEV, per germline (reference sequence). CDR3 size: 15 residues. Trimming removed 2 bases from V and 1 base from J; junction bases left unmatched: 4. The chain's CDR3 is CASSLSGGASYEQYF. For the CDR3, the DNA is TGTGCCAGCAGTTTAAGCGGGGGAGCTTCCTACGAGCAGTACTTC.

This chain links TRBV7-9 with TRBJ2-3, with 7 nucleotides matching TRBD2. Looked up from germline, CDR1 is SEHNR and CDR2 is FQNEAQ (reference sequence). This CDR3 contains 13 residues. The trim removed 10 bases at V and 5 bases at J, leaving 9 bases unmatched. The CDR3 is CAKAASGGDTQYF. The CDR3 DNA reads TGTGCCAAGGCGGCTAGCGGAGGAGATACGCAGTATTTT. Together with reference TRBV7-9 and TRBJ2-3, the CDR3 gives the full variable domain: DTGVSQNPRHKITKRGQNVTFRCDPISEHNRLYWYRQTLGQGPEFLTYFQNEAQLEKSRLLSDRFSAERPKGSFSTLEIQRTEQGDSAMYLCAKAASGGDTQYFGPGTRLTVL.

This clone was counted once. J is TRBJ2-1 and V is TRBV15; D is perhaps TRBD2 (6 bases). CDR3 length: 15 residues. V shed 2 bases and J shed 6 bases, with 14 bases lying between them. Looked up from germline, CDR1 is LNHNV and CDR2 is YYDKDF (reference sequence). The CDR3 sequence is CATSRSRDCCNEQFF. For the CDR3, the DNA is TGTGCCACCAGCAGATCCCGGGACTGCTGCAATGAGCAGTTCTTC.

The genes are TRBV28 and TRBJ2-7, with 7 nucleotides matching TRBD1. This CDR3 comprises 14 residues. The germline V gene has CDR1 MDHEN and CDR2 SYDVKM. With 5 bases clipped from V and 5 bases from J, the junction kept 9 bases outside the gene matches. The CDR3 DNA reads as TGTGCCAGCAGTCTTCCCGGACAGGCTAACGAGCAGTACTTC. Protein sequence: CASSLPGQANEQYF.

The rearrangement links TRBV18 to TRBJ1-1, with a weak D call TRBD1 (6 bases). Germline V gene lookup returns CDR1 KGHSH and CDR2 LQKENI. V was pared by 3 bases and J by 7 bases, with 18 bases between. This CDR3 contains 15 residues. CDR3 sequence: CASSPSFGQPHEAFF. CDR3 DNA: TGTGCCAGCTCACCCTCCTTTGGACAGCCCCATGAAGCTTTCTTT. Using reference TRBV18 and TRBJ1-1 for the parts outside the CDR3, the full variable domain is NAGVMQNPRHLVRRRGQEARLRCSPMKGHSHVYWYRQLPEEGLKFMVYLQKENIIDESGMPKERFSAEFPKEGPSILRIQQVVRGDSAAYFCASSPSFGQPHEAFFGQGTRLTVV.

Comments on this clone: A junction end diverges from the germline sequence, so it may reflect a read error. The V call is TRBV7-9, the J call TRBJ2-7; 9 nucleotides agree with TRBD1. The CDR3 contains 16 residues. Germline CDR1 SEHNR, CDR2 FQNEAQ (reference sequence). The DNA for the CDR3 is TGTTCCAGCAGCACCCGGACAGGGGACTACTCCTACGAGCAGTACTTC. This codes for CSSSTRTGDYSYEQYF.

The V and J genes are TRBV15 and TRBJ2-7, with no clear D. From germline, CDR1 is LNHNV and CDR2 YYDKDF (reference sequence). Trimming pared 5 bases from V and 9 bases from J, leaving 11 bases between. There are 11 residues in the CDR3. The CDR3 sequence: CATSGLDGQYF. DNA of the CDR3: TGTGCCACCAGCGGGCTGGATGGGCAGTACTTC.

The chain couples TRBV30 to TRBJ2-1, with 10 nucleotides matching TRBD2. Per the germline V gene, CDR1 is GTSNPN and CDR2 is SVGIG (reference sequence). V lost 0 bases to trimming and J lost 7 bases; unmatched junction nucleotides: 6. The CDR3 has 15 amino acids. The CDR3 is CAWSVLAGSGNEQFF. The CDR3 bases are TGTGCCTGGAGTGTACTAGCGGGAAGTGGGAATGAGCAGTTCTTC.

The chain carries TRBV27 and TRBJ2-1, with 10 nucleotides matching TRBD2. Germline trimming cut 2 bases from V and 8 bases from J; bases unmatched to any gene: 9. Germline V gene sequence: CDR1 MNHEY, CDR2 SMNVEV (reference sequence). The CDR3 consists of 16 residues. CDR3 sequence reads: CASSLPNPSGSDEQFF. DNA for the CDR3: TGTGCCAGCAGTTTACCAAACCCTAGCGGGAGTGATGAGCAGTTCTTC.

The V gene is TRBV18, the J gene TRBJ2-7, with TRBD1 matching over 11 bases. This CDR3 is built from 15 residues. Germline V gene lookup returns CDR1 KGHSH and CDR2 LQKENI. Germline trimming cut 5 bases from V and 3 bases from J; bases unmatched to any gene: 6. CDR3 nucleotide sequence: TGTGCCAGCTCAACCAGGGACAGGGGGATCTACGAGCAGTACTTC. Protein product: CASSTRDRGIYEQYF.